This T cell receptor beta chain comes out of a study of regulatory T cells in long-lasting Graves disease. Building the TCR beta libraries relied on iRepertoire HTBI primers, and CDR3 regions underwent Arm-PCR. TCRdb re-called the multiplex PCR reads with MiXCR, one entry per CDR3 protein. Of roughly 500,000 distinct CDR3 sequences listed, 12% are singletons. Noted time point: newly diagnosed GD, antithyroid drugs for less than 3 months. Construction of the TCR library relied on RNA isolated from PBMCs. On this clonotype: This may be a read error: a much more frequent sequence differs by one nucleotide.

Trimming removed 8 bases from V and 0 bases from J, with 15 bases in between. This CDR3 is 15 amino acids long. Germline lookup yields CDR1 ENHRY and CDR2 SYGVKD. The same data also contributed to another study, on T cells in Graves' hyperthyroidism and ophthalmopathy.

V and J are TRBV10-3 and TRBJ2-3; maybe TRBD2 (5 bases). The TCR was taken from a woman between 25 and 40 years old with Graves disease. The sequenced sample was peripheral blood mononuclear cells (PBMCs), obtained at new diagnosis, from a patient treated with antithyroid drugs. CDR3 in amino acids: CAIQSRRRSTDTQYF. In DNA form, the CDR3 reads TGTGCCATCCAAAGCAGGAGGAGGAGCACAGATACGCAGTATTTT.